This TCR beta chain comes out of a study of T-cell memory formation after mild COVID-19. Study at large: Clusters of TCRs were largely donor specific.

From germline, CDR1 is SGHRS and CDR2 YFSETQ. CDR3 length: 16 residues. Trimming took off 3 bases at V and 0 bases at J, with 13 bases between the two ends. The 5'RACE method, run with constant-segment primers, produced TCR alpha and TCR beta cDNA libraries (carrying sample barcodes and UMIs). Each CDR3 protein is one row after TCRdb ran MiXCR on the 5' RACE reads. Found here are approximately 560,000 distinct CDR3 sequences, around 16% of them singletons; the top ten hold approximately 8.1%. A few counts support this clonotype. The chain employs TRBV5-1 and TRBJ2-1; no clear D. Specimen: PBMCs or a T cell subset sorted from them (not recorded which). The origin of this receptor is an adult woman who had mild COVID-19 (a few samples of this study predate the infection). Cell type and time point are not known. CDR3 loop: CASSYQVESSYNEQFF. The CDR3 DNA sequence: TGCGCCAGCAGCTACCAAGTTGAGAGCTCCTACAATGAGCAGTTCTTC.